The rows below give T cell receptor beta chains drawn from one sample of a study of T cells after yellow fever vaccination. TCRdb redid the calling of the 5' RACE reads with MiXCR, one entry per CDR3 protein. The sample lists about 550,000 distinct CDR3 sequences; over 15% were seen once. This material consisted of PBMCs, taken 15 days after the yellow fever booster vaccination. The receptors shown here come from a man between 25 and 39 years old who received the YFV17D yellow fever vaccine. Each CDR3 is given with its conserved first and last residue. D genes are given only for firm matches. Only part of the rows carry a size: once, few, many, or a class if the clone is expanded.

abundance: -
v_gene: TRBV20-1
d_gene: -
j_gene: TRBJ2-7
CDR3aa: CSASGRSTSYEQYF

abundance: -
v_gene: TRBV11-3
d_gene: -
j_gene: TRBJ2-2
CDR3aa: CASSYPETPGELFF

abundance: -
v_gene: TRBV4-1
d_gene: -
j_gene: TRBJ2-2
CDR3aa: CASSQPPGVLPGELFF

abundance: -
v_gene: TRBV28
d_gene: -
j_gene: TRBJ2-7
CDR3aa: CASTEGTRYEQYF

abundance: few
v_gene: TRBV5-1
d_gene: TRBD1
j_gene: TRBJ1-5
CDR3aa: CASSSSGGLNQPQHF

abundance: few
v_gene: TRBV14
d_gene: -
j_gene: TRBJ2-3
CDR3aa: CASCQYCDDGDTQYF

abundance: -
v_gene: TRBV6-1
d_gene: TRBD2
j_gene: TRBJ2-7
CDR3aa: CASSPPTQRGAYEQYF

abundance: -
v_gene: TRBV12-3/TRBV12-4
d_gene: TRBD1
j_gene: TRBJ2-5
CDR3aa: CASRRHDREETQYF

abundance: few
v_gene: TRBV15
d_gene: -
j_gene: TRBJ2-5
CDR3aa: CATSRAGLWETQYF

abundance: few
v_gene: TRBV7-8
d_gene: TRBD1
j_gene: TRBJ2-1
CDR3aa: CASSLGPGQNEQFF

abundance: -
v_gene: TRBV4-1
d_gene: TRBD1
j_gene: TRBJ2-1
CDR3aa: CASSRMPGGQGVNEQFF

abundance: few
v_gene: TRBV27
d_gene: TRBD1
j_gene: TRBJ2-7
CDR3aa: CASSPRGQGAKEQYF

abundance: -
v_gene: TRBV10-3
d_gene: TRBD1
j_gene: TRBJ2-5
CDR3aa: CAIRGDRVQETQYF

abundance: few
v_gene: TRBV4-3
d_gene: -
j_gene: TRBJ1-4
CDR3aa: CASSQDPVGTATNEKLFF

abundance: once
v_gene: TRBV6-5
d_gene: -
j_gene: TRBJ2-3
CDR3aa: CASSYSRLVTDTQYF

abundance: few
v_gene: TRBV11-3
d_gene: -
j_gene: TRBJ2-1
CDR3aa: CASSQTGQFQFF

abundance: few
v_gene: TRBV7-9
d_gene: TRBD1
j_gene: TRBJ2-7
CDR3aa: CASSLRTGQRYEQYF

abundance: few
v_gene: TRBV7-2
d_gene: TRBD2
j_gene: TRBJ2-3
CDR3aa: CASHRGGREGDTQYF

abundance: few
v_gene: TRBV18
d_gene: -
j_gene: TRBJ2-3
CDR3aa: CASSPFTTDTQYF

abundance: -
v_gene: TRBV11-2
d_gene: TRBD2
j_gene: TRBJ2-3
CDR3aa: CASSIGLAGVIDTQYF

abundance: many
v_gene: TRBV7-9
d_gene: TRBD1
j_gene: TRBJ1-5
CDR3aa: CASSWGTGSNQPQHF

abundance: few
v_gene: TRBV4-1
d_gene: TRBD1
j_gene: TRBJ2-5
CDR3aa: CASSQRMSRTGGQETQYF

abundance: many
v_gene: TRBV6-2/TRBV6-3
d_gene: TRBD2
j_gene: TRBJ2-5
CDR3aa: CASMATSGILVETQYF

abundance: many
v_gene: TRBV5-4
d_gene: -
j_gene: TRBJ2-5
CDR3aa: CASSLVGLSETQYF

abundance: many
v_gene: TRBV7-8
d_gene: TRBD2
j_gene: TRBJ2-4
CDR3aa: CASSLVGLVGASGIYIQYF

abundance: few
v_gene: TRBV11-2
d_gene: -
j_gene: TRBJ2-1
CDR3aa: CASSFSPWDEQFF

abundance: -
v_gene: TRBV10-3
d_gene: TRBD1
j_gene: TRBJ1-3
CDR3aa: CAISGDRDGNTIYF